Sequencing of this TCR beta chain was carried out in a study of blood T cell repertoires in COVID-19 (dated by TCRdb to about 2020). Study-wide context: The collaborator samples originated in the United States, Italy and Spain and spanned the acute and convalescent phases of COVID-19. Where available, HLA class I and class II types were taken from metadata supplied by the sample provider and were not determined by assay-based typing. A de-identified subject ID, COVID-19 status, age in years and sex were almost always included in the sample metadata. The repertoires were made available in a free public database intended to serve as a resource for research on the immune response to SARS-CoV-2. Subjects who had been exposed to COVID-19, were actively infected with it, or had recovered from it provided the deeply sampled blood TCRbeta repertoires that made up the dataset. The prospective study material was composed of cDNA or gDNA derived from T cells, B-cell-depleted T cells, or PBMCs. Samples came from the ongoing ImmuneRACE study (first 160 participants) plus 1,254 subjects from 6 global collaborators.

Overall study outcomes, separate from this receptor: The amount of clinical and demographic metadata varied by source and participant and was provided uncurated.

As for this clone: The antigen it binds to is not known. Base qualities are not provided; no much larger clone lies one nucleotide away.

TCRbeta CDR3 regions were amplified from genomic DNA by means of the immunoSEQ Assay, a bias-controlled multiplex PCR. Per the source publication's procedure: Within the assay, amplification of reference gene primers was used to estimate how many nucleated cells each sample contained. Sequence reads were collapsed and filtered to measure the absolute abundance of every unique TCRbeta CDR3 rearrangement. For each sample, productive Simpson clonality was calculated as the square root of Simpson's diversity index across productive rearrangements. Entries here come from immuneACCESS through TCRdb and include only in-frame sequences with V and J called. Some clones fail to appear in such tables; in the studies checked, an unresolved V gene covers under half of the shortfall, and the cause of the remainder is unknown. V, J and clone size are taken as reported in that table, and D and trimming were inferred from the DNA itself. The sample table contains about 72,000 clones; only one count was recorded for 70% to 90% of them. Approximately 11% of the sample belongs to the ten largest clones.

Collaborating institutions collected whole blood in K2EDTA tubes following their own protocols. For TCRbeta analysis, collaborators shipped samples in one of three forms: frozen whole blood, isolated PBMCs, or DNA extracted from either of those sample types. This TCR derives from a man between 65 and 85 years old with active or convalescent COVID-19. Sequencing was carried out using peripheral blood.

This receptor carries the CDR3 CATSGLEQETQYF. Read as DNA, the sequence is TGTGCCACCTCGGGACTCGAGCAAGAGACCCAGTACTTC. The rearrangement joined TRBV24-1 to TRBJ2-5; TRBD2 is a possible D gene, resting on 6 matching bases. Its CDR3 holds 13 amino acids, cysteine through phenylalanine. Solely the CDR3 DNA is kept, with 39 bases framed from the first base. The germline ends are 12 bases apart after V is trimmed by 9 bases and J by 2 bases. The germline V gene encodes CDR1 KGHDR and CDR2 SFDVKD.